Included here is one TCR beta chain sequence, with context. This sample stems from a study of blood T cell repertoires in COVID-19. About the research overall: Material from acute and convalescent COVID-19 was sourced from the United States, Italy and Spain.

The repertoire was sequenced with immunoSEQ multiplex PCR; TCRdb's copy has only in-frame clones and lacks some. The sample shows some 9,300 clones, 80% to 90% of them seen only once. CDR1 SGHRS and CDR2 YFSETQ come from the germline V gene. Trimming left V 4 bases short and J 4 bases short, with 12 bases between. The CDR3 contains 13 residues. The gene calls are TRBV5-1 and TRBJ2-7, with D unclear. This receptor was taken from a human donor in a cohort sampled during active COVID-19. The specimen was peripheral blood. The CDR3 here is CASSAPFNYEQYF. The DNA of the CDR3 is TGCGCCAGCAGCGCGCCGTTTAATTACGAGCAGTACTTC.